Below are 22 T cell receptor beta chains sequenced from a single sample in a study. TCRdb itself ran the 5' RACE reads through MiXCR, one entry per CDR3 protein. The profile shows tens of thousands of distinct CDR3 sequences, more than 25% of them singletons. The sequenced material came from tumor-infiltrating memory CD4+ T cells sorted from the breast tumor. Subset defined: memory CD4+ T cells, CD4+CD45RO+CD25-. Receptor source: a female donor with breast cancer.

This clonotype was detected a few times. CDR3 sequence: CASSIQGHTEAFF. The CDR3 DNA follows: TGCGCCAGCAGCATACAGGGACACACTGAAGCTTTCTTT. This sequence joins TRBV5-1 and TRBJ1-1; a weak D match, TRBD1 (6 bases). This CDR3 is built from 13 residues. Per the germline V gene, CDR1 is SGHRS and CDR2 is YFSETQ. V dropped 4 bases and J dropped 3 bases, with 10 bases sitting between them.

As concerns this clonotype: One end of the junction fails to match germline, which may point to a read error. J is TRBJ1-2 and V is TRBV7-9; D is perhaps TRBD1 (6 bases). In germline, CDR1 is SEHNR, CDR2 FQNEAQ (reference sequence). The CDR3 runs 13 residues. CDR3 protein: CTSSSGQFEPYTF. In nucleotides, the CDR3 is TGTACCAGCAGCTCCGGACAGTTCGAACCCTACACCTTC. Filled out from reference TRBV7-9 and TRBJ1-2, the complete variable domain reads DTGVSQNPRHKITKRGQNVTFRCDPISEHNRLYWYRQTLGQGPEFLTYFQNEAQLEKSRLLSDRFSAERPKGSFSTLEIQRTEQGDSAMYLCTSSSGQFEPYTFGSGTRLTVV.

In regard to this clonotype: A much larger clone sits a single nucleotide away, making a read error possible. The J gene is TRBJ2-3, the V gene TRBV12-3 or TRBV12-4, with 7 bases aligning to TRBD2. CDR3 length equals 13 residues. V shed 5 bases and J 7 bases; nucleotides not matched to a gene: 6. The CDR3 is CASSARLAHTQYF. CDR3 in DNA: TGTGCCAGCAGTGCCCGACTAGCACATACGCAGTATTTT.

The J gene is TRBJ2-7, the V gene TRBV11-3; D may be TRBD1 or TRBD2 (5 bases each). The CDR3 consists of 13 residues. The V end was cut by 0 bases, the J end by 7 bases, with 10 bases between. Germline CDR1 is SGHNT and CDR2 is YENEEA. The CDR3 spells CASSLDQWGEQYF. The CDR3 nucleotides are TGTGCCAGCAGCTTAGATCAATGGGGGGAGCAGTACTTC.

The J gene is TRBJ1-4, the V gene TRBV28; possibly TRBD1 for D (6 bases). In germline, CDR1 is MDHEN, CDR2 SYDVKM. V was cut by 5 bases and J by 10 bases, with 17 bases left in between. CDR3 length: 14 residues. For the CDR3, the DNA is TGTGCCAGCAGTGGATTGAGGGGGTTGGGAAAACTGTTTTTT. Protein product: CASSGLRGLGKLFF.

As to this clonotype: The junction shows a germline mismatch at one end, possibly a read error. The genes are TRBV28 and TRBJ1-5; the D is unclear. CDR1 is MDHEN, CDR2 SYDVKM, per germline. The CDR3 runs 11 residues. In nucleotides, the CDR3 is TGTGCCGGCAGTTTTCAACAGCCCCAGCATTTT. Translating gives CAGSFQQPQHF.

This clonotype was counted a few times. This sequence joins TRBV5-1 and TRBJ2-1; D unresolved. There are 15 residues in the CDR3. The V and J ends lost 4 bases and 5 bases respectively, with 16 bases between them. Germline CDR1 is SGHRS and CDR2 is YFSETQ. The CDR3 reads CASSRLGPDNNEQFF. Written as DNA, the CDR3 is TGCGCCAGCAGCCGCCTAGGACCGGATAACAATGAGCAGTTCTTC.

The rearrangement links TRBV3-1 to TRBJ2-1; no clear D. Germline CDR1 reads LGHDT; CDR2 reads YNNKEL (reference sequence). Trimming cost V 4 bases and J 0 bases, with 10 bases left between them. This CDR3 region has 15 residues. CDR3 protein: CASSLSPSSYNEQFF. The CDR3 DNA reads TGTGCCAGCAGCCTCTCTCCGAGCTCCTACAATGAGCAGTTCTTC.

This clonotype was observed a few times. The V gene is TRBV7-2, the J gene TRBJ1-1; TRBD1 agrees at 10 bases. This CDR3 is 14 amino acids long. V was clipped by 6 bases and J by 3 bases; unmatched bases: 4. The germline V gene has CDR1 SGHTA and CDR2 FQGNSA. CDR3 amino acids: CASSPTGGHTEAFF. The CDR3 nucleotides are TGTGCCAGCAGTCCGACAGGGGGCCACACTGAAGCTTTCTTT. Together with reference TRBV7-2 and TRBJ1-1, the CDR3 gives the full variable domain: GAGVSQSPSNKVTEKGKDVELRCDPISGHTALYWYRQSLGQGLEFLIYFQGNSAPDKSGLPSDRFSAERTGGSVSTLTIQRTQQEDSAVYLCASSPTGGHTEAFFGQGTRLTVV.

The V call is TRBV2, the J call TRBJ2-3; TRBD2 matches 10 bases. J lost 3 bases, V lost 8 bases, and 14 bases had no gene match. The CDR3 is 17 residues long. Per germline, CDR1 SNHLY and CDR2 FYNNEI. In DNA form, the CDR3 reads TGTGCCAGCCGGCTGAGCGGGGGGGCCTTTTTGACAGATACGCAGTATTTT. Protein sequence: CASRLSGGAFLTDTQYF.

Sample share makes this clonotype medium-sized (0.01 to 0.1%). The chain is built from TRBV20-1 and TRBJ2-5; 9 nucleotides line up with TRBD2. Per germline, CDR1 DFQATT and CDR2 SNEGSKA (reference sequence). With V trimmed by 6 bases and J by 1 base, 3 bases remained unmatched. The CDR3 is 13 residues long. The CDR3 sequence is CSAERGAQETQYF. Here the CDR3 DNA reads TGCAGTGCCGAGCGGGGGGCCCAAGAGACCCAGTACTTC.

This clonotype was counted between two and nine times. The chain joins TRBV6-2 or TRBV6-3 to TRBJ1-1, with D tentatively TRBD1 (5 bases). The germline V and J ends were trimmed by 11 bases and 5 bases, with 12 bases remaining between them. Germline V CDR1 and CDR2: MNHEY, SVGEGT. CDR3 length: 11 amino acids. The DNA of the CDR3 is TGTGCCTCAGGGAGAATGACTGAAGCTTTCTTT. Translating gives CASGRMTEAFF.

The chain recombines TRBV10-3 with TRBJ2-7; TRBD1 agrees at 9 bases. Germline V gene lookup returns CDR1 ENHRY and CDR2 SYGVKD. The CDR3 contains 12 residues. With 4 bases clipped from V and 7 bases from J, the junction kept 2 bases outside the gene matches. CDR3 protein: CAISGDREEQYF. For the CDR3, the DNA is TGTGCCATCAGTGGGGACAGGGAGGAGCAGTACTTC.

The sample holds a few counts of this clonotype. The chain has TRBV6-2 or TRBV6-3 and TRBJ2-7; D ambiguous. In germline, CDR1 is MNHEY, CDR2 SVGEGT. V was trimmed by 2 bases and J by 2 bases, leaving 7 bases between them. The CDR3 is made up of 13 amino acids. The CDR3 nucleotides are TGTGCCAGCAGTTACAGAGTGCCCTACGAGCAGTACTTC. The encoded protein is CASSYRVPYEQYF.

The J gene is TRBJ2-7, the V gene TRBV6-1; possibly TRBD1 or TRBD2 for D (5 bases each). Trimming shortened V by 0 bases and J by 2 bases, and 11 bases separated the two germline ends. Germline loops: CDR1 MNHNS, CDR2 SASEGT. The CDR3 consists of 15 residues. This CDR3 is CASSEAHLGAYEQYF. The DNA of the CDR3 is TGTGCCAGCAGTGAAGCGCATCTGGGGGCCTACGAGCAGTACTTC.

The rearrangement links TRBV10-2 to TRBJ2-3; D ambiguous. The CDR3 runs to 13 residues. Germline assignment: CDR1 WSHSY and CDR2 SAAADI. Deletions cut 4 bases from V and 1 base from J, with 6 bases between. The CDR3 DNA reads TGCGCCAGCAGTGCCAGCGGCACAGATACGCAGTATTTT. Protein sequence: CASSASGTDTQYF.

This clonotype showed up just a few times. The genes are TRBV20-1 and TRBJ1-2; 7 nucleotides match TRBD1. The CDR3 has 12 residues. V shed 3 bases, J shed 5 bases, and the junction held 3 bases outside the gene matches. CDR1 and CDR2 (germline): DFQATT, SNEGSKA (reference sequence). The CDR3 sequence is CSARGTAYGYTF. As DNA, the CDR3 is TGCAGTGCTAGGGGGACAGCTTATGGCTACACCTTC.

This clonotype has just a few counts. The CDR3 does not close with the conserved phenylalanine or tryptophan, likely indicating a read error. The V and J genes are TRBV15 and TRBJ2-3, with unresolved D. V lost 0 bases, J lost 10 bases, and 5 bases lay in between. Germline lookup yields CDR1 LNHNV and CDR2 YYDKDF (reference sequence). This CDR3 is 11 amino acids long. Written as DNA, the CDR3 is TGTGCCACCAGCAGAGATCGCGCGCAGTATGTT. Amino acid sequence: CATSRDRAQYV.

This clonotype was counted a single time. V is TRBV5-1 and J is TRBJ1-1; 9 bases are a match to TRBD1. Per germline, CDR1 SGHRS and CDR2 YFSETQ. CDR3 length equals 14 residues. V lost 7 bases to trimming and J lost 0 bases; unmatched junction nucleotides: 4. DNA of the CDR3: TGCGCCAGCCTTGGGACAGGGATGAACACTGAAGCTTTCTTT. Translation gives CASLGTGMNTEAFF. The whole variable domain, filled in from reference TRBV5-1 and TRBJ1-1, reads KAGVTQTPRYLIKTRGQQVTLSCSPISGHRSVSWYQQTPGQGLQFLFEYFSETQRNKGNFPGRFSGRQFSNSRSEMNVSTLELGDSALYLCASLGTGMNTEAFFGQGTRLTVV.

V and J are TRBV7-2 and TRBJ2-3; 9 nucleotides agree with TRBD1. CDR1 and CDR2 (germline): SGHTA, FQGNSA. The CDR3 extends over 16 amino acids. The ends lost 7 bases at V and 0 bases at J; junction bases unmatched: 8. The CDR3 is CASIPGQGLSTDTQYF. For the CDR3, the DNA is TGTGCCAGCATCCCGGGACAGGGTCTAAGCACAGATACGCAGTATTTT.

This clonotype occurred a few times. The chain is built from TRBV5-6 and TRBJ1-1, with TRBD1 identical over 8 bases. V was pared by 1 base and J by 0 bases, with 11 bases of the junction left unmatched. The CDR3 spans 18 residues. The germline V gene encodes CDR1 SGHDT and CDR2 YYEEEE. For the CDR3, the DNA is TGTGCCAGCAGCTTGCGTCCGGGACAGGTACCTTTGAACACTGAAGCTTTCTTT. This gives the protein CASSLRPGQVPLNTEAFF.

This clonotype was detected only a few times. The chain links TRBV15 to TRBJ1-1; D is perhaps TRBD1 (5 bases). The V gene's germline CDR1 is LNHNV and CDR2 YYDKDF (reference sequence). V lost 1 base and J lost 1, with 16 bases in between. The CDR3 is 17 residues long. Written as DNA, the CDR3 is TGTGCCACCAGCAGAGGGTCAGGGAATAAAGCGAACACTGAAGCTTTCTTT. Protein sequence: CATSRGSGNKANTEAFF.